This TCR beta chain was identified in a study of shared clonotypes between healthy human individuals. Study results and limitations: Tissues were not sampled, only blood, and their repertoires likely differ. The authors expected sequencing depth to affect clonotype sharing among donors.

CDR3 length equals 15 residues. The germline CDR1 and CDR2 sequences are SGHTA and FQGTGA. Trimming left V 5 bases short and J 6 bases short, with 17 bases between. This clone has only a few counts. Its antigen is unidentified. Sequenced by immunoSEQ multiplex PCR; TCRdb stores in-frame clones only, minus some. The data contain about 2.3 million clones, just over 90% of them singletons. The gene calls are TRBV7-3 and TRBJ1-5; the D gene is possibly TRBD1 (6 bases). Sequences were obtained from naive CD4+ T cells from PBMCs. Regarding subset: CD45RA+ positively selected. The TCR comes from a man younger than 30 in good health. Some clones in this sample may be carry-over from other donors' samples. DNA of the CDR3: TGTGCCAGCAGCGAAAAACCAGGGGCCGGTCAGCCCCAGCATTTT. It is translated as CASSEKPGAGQPQHF.